This T cell receptor beta chain appears in the sequencing data of a study of shared clonotypes between healthy human individuals. Study-level background: Donors, aged 18 to 49, were two women and a few men. Study-level points and caveats: Non-shared clonotypes displayed generation probabilities falling below those of clonotypes present in all four donors. The naive CD4 repertoires of four donors were compared, and around 4.9% of clonotypes were shared.

TCRdb's copy holds only in-frame clones and misses some; the assay was immunoSEQ multiplex PCR. The profile covers roughly 2 million clones, with about 95% appearing a single time and about 1.1% taken by the ten largest. The CDR3 spans 13 residues. The germline gives CDR1 ENHRY, CDR2 SYGVKD. Deletions cut 0 bases from V and 11 bases from J, with 12 bases between. Remarks on this clone: Its target is not known.

Positive CCR7 selection of CD45RO-negative cells yielded the naive CD8 cells, and terminally differentiated effector memory CD45RA+ cells were excluded. Sequenced sample: naive CD8+ T cells sorted from blood. This sequence was found in a man younger than 35 in good health. The chain has TRBV10-3 and TRBJ2-3; D uncertain. The CDR3 here is CAISESVPIGQYF. CDR3 nucleotides: TGTGCCATCAGTGAGTCAGTACCCATCGGGCAGTATTTT.